Below, 25 T cell receptor beta chains from the same sample are listed, as sequenced in a study of glioma-infiltrating T cells after dendritic cell vaccination. Some clones are missing from TCRdb's copy, which holds only in-frame ones; the method was immunoSEQ multiplex PCR. The data contain 90,000 to 140,000 clones, roughly 90% of them seen just once; the ten biggest clones take up 2.7%. Time point here: after dendritic cell vaccination, including at tumor progression/relapse. Sequencing used blood, obtained after dendritic cell vaccination. The receptors come from a human donor with glioblastoma.

This clone has more than one count but fewer than ten. The chain combines TRBV19 with TRBJ2-3; 9 bases fit TRBD1. The CDR3 is made up of 15 amino acids. The J segment lost 2 bases and the V segment lost 6 bases, leaving 6 bases of the junction unmatched. The germline V gene has CDR1 LNHDA and CDR2 SQIVND (reference sequence). The CDR3 sequence is CASRTGGGNTDTQYF. CDR3 sequence (DNA): TGTGCCAGTAGGACAGGGGGAGGGAACACAGATACGCAGTATTTT.

This clone was seen only a few times. The gene calls are TRBV7-2 and TRBJ1-1, with a weak D call TRBD1 (5 bases). V shed 5 bases and J shed 4 bases, with 11 bases lying between them. This CDR3 comprises 13 residues. From germline, CDR1 is SGHTA and CDR2 FQGNSA. The CDR3 bases are TGTGCCAGCAGCATACAGGTCGGCACTGAAGCTTTCTTT. Its protein product is CASSIQVGTEAFF.

J is TRBJ2-2 and V is TRBV7-9; 7 bases fit TRBD1. Germline trimming cut 8 bases from V and 3 bases from J; bases unmatched to any gene: 6. The CDR3 is 14 amino acids. Germline CDR1 SEHNR, CDR2 FQNEAQ (reference sequence). CDR3 bases: TGTGCCAGCTTGAGGGGGCCGGACACCGGGGAGCTGTTTTTT. This translates into CASLRGPDTGELFF.

The chain carries TRBV6-1 and TRBJ2-7, with 10 positions matching TRBD2. The V segment lost 1 base and the J segment 1 base; nucleotides outside the gene matches: 10. CDR1 and CDR2 (germline): MNHNS, SASEGT. The CDR3 loop spans 18 amino acids. This CDR3 is CASSEGLYRAGGSYEQYF. The CDR3 bases are TGTGCCAGCAGTGAAGGGCTTTACCGAGCGGGGGGGTCCTACGAGCAGTACTTC.

V and J are TRBV6-5 and TRBJ1-1, with TRBD1 matching over 9 bases. CDR3 length: 13 amino acids. After removal of 6 bases from V and 10 bases from J, the junction contained 9 bases not matched to a gene. CDR1 is MNHEY, CDR2 SVGAGI, per germline. The CDR3 nucleotides read TGTGCCAGCAGACCCAGAACAGGGGGCTCAGCTTTCTTT. It yields the protein CASRPRTGGSAFF.

V is TRBV27 and J is TRBJ1-1; weak D call: TRBD1 (5 bases). The V end was cut by 2 bases, the J end by 1 base, with 14 bases between. Per the germline V gene, CDR1 is MNHEY and CDR2 is SMNVEV (reference sequence). The CDR3 length is 16 residues. CDR3 nucleotides: TGTGCCAGCAGTTTAAGGGGAGGGCGCGCGAACACTGAAGCTTTCTTT. Protein product: CASSLRGGRANTEAFF.

This clone was seen only once. V is TRBV5-1 and J is TRBJ1-1; no clear D. Between the trimmed V and J ends, which lost 4 bases and 1 base, there was a span of 14 bases. Germline V gene data show CDR1 as SGHRS and CDR2 as YFSETQ. This CDR3 is built from 15 residues. CDR3 residues: CASSQGRTGNTEAFF. The CDR3 nucleotides are TGCGCCAGCAGCCAAGGGAGAACCGGGAACACTGAAGCTTTCTTT.

The chain couples TRBV27 to TRBJ1-2, with TRBD1 matching 10 bases. V shed 5 bases and J 0 bases; nucleotides not matched to a gene: 9. The CDR3 is 17 residues long. Germline CDR1 reads MNHEY; CDR2 reads SMNVEV (reference sequence). CDR3 nucleotide sequence: TGTGCCAGCAGTCCCGGGACAGGGGCCGTAGCTAACTATGGCTACACCTTC. This encodes CASSPGTGAVANYGYTF.

The chain couples TRBV7-2 to TRBJ1-2; D gene ambiguous. Between the trimmed V and J ends, which lost 0 bases and 4 bases, there was a span of 6 bases. Germline CDR1 and CDR2: SGHTA and FQGNSA. The CDR3 contains 13 residues. This CDR3 is CASSLALLYGYTF. CDR3 sequence (DNA): TGTGCCAGCAGCTTAGCCTTACTCTATGGCTACACCTTC.

The CDR3 DNA reads TGCGCCAGCAGCCAAGACACCGGGACAGGGCTTGGCTACACCTTC. It specifies CASSQDTGTGLGYTF. The chain carries TRBV4-3 and TRBJ1-2, with 9 bases identical to TRBD1. V shed 0 bases, J shed 7 bases, and the junction held 6 bases outside the gene matches. The V gene's germline CDR1 is LGHNA and CDR2 YSLEER. The CDR3 extends over 15 amino acids.

This clone appeared a few times. The J gene is TRBJ1-3, the V gene TRBV7-8; D uncertain. The germline V and J ends were trimmed by 4 bases and 4 bases, with 5 bases remaining between them. Looked up from germline, CDR1 is SGHVS and CDR2 is FQNEAQ. The CDR3 totals 12 residues. Here the CDR3 reads CASSSEGNTIYF. In nucleotides, the CDR3 is TGTGCCAGCAGCTCCGAGGGAAACACCATATATTTT.

Concerning this clone: Within the sample, other DNA sequences also encode this same CDR3. Here the CDR3 reads CASSYPPVNEQFF. CDR3 bases: TGTGCCAGCAGTTACCCCCCCGTAAATGAGCAGTTCTTC. The rearrangement uses TRBV6-5 and TRBJ2-1; D gene unclear. CDR3 size: 13 residues. Germline V gene data show CDR1 as MNHEY and CDR2 as SVGAGI. V was cut by 2 bases and J by 7 bases, with 9 bases left in between.

V and J are TRBV27 and TRBJ2-5; maybe TRBD1 (5 bases). Germline loops: CDR1 MNHEY, CDR2 SMNVEV (reference sequence). V shed 3 bases and J shed 4 bases, with 12 bases lying between them. This CDR3 has 14 amino acids. CDR3 loop: CASSFQGPRETQYF. In DNA form, the CDR3 reads TGTGCCAGCAGTTTCCAGGGTCCCCGAGAGACCCAGTACTTC.

This chain joins TRBV5-1 and TRBJ1-2; 7 positions agree with TRBD1. V gave up 3 bases and J gave up 0 bases; unmatched junction bases: 5. CDR1 SGHRS and CDR2 YFSETQ come from the germline V gene. The CDR3 runs to 15 residues. The CDR3 region is CASSSQGDTNYGYTF. The CDR3 DNA follows: TGCGCCAGCAGCTCCCAGGGGGATACTAACTATGGCTACACCTTC.

This chain joins TRBV5-1 and TRBJ1-6; 8 positions match TRBD1. V lost 5 bases to trimming and J lost 7 bases; unmatched junction nucleotides: 5. CDR1 is SGHRS and CDR2 is YFSETQ in the germline V gene. The CDR3 totals 14 residues. The CDR3 here is CASSPGQENSPLHF. CDR3 DNA sequence: TGCGCCAGCAGTCCGGGACAGGAAAATTCACCCCTCCACTTT.

J is TRBJ1-1 and V is TRBV11-2; 11 positions match TRBD1. In germline, CDR1 is SGHAT, CDR2 FQNNGV. With V trimmed by 1 base and J by 5 bases, 6 bases remained unmatched. The CDR3 covers 16 residues. This CDR3 is CASSLVRDRGGTEAFF. CDR3 coding DNA: TGTGCCAGCAGCTTAGTTCGGGACAGGGGGGGGACTGAAGCTTTCTTT.

The chain is built from TRBV27 and TRBJ1-5; D remains unclear. V lost 5 bases and J 1 base, leaving 9 bases between the germline ends. CDR3 length equals 14 residues. Germline assignment: CDR1 MNHEY and CDR2 SMNVEV (reference sequence). CDR3 sequence (DNA): TGTGCCAGCAGTCCCATCATGAGCAATCAGCCCCAGCATTTT. Its protein is CASSPIMSNQPQHF.

This clone was counted once. The J gene is TRBJ2-1, the V gene TRBV14; D might be TRBD2 (6 bases). V dropped 2 bases and J dropped 7 bases, with 18 bases sitting between them. There are 16 residues in the CDR3. From germline, CDR1 is SGHDN and CDR2 FVKESK. The CDR3 DNA is TGTGCCAGCAGCCAACTTGGAGGGAGTAAGAGGAATGAGCAGTTCTTC. Its protein product is CASSQLGGSKRNEQFF. Together with reference TRBV14 and TRBJ2-1, the CDR3 gives the full variable domain: EAGVTQFPSHSVIEKGQTVTLRCDPISGHDNLYWYRRVMGKEIKFLLHFVKESKQDESGMPNNRFLAERTGGTYSTLKVQPAELEDSGVYFCASSQLGGSKRNEQFFGPGTRLTVL.

The count of this clone is one. This chain uses TRBV9 with TRBJ2-1, with TRBD2 matching over 12 bases. This CDR3 is built from 14 residues. V was clipped by 3 bases and J by 7 bases; unmatched bases: 2. Germline loops: CDR1 SGDLS, CDR2 YYNGEE. CDR3 amino acids: CASSDGTSGNEQFF. CDR3 DNA sequence: TGTGCCAGCAGCGATGGGACTAGCGGGAATGAGCAGTTCTTC.

J is TRBJ1-1 and V is TRBV30; D perhaps matches TRBD1 (5 bases). CDR3 size: 14 residues. V lost 1 base, J lost 5 bases, and 14 bases lay in between. Germline V gene lookup returns CDR1 GTSNPN and CDR2 SVGIG (reference sequence). This CDR3 is CAWSGVPGGTEAFF. The CDR3 DNA reads as TGTGCCTGGAGTGGGGTCCCCGGGGGAACTGAAGCTTTCTTT.

This sequence joins TRBV5-1 and TRBJ1-1; 8 bases match TRBD1. Germline CDR1 and CDR2: SGHRS and YFSETQ. The CDR3 is made up of 16 amino acids. V shed 4 bases, J shed 4 bases, and the junction held 12 bases outside the gene matches. The CDR3 DNA reads as TGCGCCAGCAGCCCAGGACAGGGTGTAGGTGGCACTGAAGCTTTCTTT. It is translated as CASSPGQGVGGTEAFF.

This chain connects TRBV7-3 to TRBJ2-7, with 7 bases aligning to TRBD2. CDR3 length: 13 residues. Per the germline V gene, CDR1 is SGHTA and CDR2 is FQGTGA. The trim removed 5 bases at V and 2 bases at J, leaving 3 bases unmatched. CDR3: CASSPGGAYEQYF. The CDR3 region has the DNA TGTGCCAGCAGCCCTGGGGGGGCCTACGAGCAGTACTTC.

This chain joins TRBV5-4 and TRBJ2-1, with 8 bases that match TRBD2. The CDR3 spans 16 residues. Looked up from germline, CDR1 is SGHNT and CDR2 is YYREEE (reference sequence). The trim removed 2 bases at V and 8 bases at J, leaving 12 bases unmatched. The CDR3 is CASSFRGLAPRDEQFF. The CDR3 DNA reads as TGTGCCAGCAGCTTTAGAGGACTAGCCCCTAGAGATGAGCAGTTCTTC.

V and J are TRBV10-1 and TRBJ2-1; a weak D match, TRBD2 (5 bases). Germline-derived CDR1 and CDR2 are WNHNN and SYGVQD (reference sequence). V dropped 6 bases and J dropped 5 bases, with 11 bases sitting between them. This CDR3 has 13 residues. CDR3 in amino acids: CASREVSDNEQFF. The CDR3 coding sequence is TGCGCCAGCAGGGAAGTTAGCGACAATGAGCAGTTCTTC.

The J gene is TRBJ2-3, the V gene TRBV9; 8 bases agree with TRBD2. Trimming removed 3 bases from V and 1 base from J; junction bases left unmatched: 1. Per germline, CDR1 SGDLS and CDR2 YYNGEE. The CDR3 sequence is 14 residues long. The CDR3 region has the DNA TGTGCCAGCAGCGAAGCGGGGGGCACAGATACGCAGTATTTT. Its translation is CASSEAGGTDTQYF.